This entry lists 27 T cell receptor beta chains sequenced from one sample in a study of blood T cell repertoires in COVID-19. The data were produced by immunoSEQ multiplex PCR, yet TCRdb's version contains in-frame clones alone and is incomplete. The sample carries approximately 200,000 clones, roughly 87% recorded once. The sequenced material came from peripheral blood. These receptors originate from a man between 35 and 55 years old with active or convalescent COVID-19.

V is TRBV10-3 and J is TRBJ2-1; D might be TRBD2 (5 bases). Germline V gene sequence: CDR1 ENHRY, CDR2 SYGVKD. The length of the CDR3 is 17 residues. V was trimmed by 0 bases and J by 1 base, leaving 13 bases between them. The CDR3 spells CAISESTSGKSYNEQFF. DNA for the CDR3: TGTGCCATCAGTGAGTCGACGAGCGGCAAATCCTACAATGAGCAGTTCTTC.

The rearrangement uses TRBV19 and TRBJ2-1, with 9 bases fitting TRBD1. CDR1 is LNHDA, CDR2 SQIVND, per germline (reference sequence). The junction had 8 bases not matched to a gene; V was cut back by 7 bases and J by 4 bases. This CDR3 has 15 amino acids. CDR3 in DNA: TGTGCCAGTACCCTGGGACAGGGACCATACAATGAGCAGTTCTTC. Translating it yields CASTLGQGPYNEQFF.

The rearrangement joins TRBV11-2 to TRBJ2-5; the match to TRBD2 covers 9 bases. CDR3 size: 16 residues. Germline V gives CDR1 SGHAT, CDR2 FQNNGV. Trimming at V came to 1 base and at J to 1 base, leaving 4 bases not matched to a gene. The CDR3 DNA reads TGTGCCAGCAGCTTAGTCGGCGGGGGGGGCCAAGAGACCCAGTACTTC. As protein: CASSLVGGGGQETQYF.

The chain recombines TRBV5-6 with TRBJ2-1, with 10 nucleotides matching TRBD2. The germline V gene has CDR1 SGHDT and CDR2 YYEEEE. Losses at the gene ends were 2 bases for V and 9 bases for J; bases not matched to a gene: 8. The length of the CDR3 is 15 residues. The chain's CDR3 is CASSLGLAGEVEQFF. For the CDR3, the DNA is TGTGCCAGCAGCTTAGGGCTAGCGGGAGAGGTTGAGCAGTTCTTC.

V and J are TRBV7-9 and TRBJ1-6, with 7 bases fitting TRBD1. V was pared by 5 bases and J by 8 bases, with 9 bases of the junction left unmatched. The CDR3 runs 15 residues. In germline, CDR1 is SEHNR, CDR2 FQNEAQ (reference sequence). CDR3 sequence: CASSPTGTDDSPLHF. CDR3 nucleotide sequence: TGTGCCAGCAGCCCGACCGGGACAGATGATTCACCCCTCCACTTT.

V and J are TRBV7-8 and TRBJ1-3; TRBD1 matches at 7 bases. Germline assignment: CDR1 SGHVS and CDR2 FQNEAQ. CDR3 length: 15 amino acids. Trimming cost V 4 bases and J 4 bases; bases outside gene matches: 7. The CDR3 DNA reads TGTGCCAGCAGCTCTAACCCGGACAGGGGAAACACCATATATTTT. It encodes CASSSNPDRGNTIYF.

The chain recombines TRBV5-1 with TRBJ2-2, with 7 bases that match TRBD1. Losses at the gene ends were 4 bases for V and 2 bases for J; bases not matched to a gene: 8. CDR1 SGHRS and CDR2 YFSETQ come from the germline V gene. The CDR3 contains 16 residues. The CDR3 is CASSLEQGLNTGELFF. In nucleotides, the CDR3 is TGCGCCAGCAGCCTGGAACAGGGGCTTAACACCGGGGAGCTGTTTTTT. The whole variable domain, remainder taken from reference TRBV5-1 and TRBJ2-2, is KAGVTQTPRYLIKTRGQQVTLSCSPISGHRSVSWYQQTPGQGLQFLFEYFSETQRNKGNFPGRFSGRQFSNSRSEMNVSTLELGDSALYLCASSLEQGLNTGELFFGEGSRLTVL.

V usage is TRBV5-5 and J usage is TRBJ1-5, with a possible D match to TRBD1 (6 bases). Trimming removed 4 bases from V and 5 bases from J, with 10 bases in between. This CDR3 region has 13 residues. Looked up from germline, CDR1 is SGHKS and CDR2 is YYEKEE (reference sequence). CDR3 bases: TGTGCCAGCAGCCTAGGACAGCATCAGCCCCAGCATTTT. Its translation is CASSLGQHQPQHF.

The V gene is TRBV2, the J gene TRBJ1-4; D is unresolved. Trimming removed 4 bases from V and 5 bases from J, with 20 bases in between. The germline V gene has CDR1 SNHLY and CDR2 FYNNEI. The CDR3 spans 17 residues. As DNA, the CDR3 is TGTGCCAGCAGTGGGTTAAGAGCCGCACCTACGAATGAAAAACTGTTTTTT. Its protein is CASSGLRAAPTNEKLFF.

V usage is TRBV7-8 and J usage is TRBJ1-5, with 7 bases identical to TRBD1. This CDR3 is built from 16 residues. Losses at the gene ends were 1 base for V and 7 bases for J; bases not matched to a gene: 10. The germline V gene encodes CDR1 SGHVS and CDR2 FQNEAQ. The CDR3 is CASSLVEAGGGQPQHF. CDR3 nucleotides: TGTGCCAGCAGCTTAGTAGAGGCAGGGGGAGGCCAGCCCCAGCATTTT. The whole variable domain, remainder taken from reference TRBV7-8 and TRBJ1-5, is GAGVSQSPRYKVAKRGQDVALRCDPISGHVSLFWYQQALGQGPEFLTYFQNEAQLDKSGLPSDRFFAERPEGSVSTLKIQRTQQEDSAVYLCASSLVEAGGGQPQHFGDGTRLSIL.

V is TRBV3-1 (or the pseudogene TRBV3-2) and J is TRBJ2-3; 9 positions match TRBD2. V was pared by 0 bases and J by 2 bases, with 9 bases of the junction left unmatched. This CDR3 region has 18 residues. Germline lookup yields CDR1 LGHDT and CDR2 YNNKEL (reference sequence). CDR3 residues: CASSQESGGLGLTDTQYF. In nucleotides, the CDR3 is TGTGCCAGCAGCCAAGAAAGCGGGGGGCTCGGGCTCACAGATACGCAGTATTTT.

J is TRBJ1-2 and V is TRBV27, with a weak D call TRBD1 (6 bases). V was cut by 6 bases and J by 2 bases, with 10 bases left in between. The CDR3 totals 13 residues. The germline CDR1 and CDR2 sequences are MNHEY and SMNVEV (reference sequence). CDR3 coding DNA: TGTGCCAGCAGGCTTACAGGGAACTATGGCTACACCTTC. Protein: CASRLTGNYGYTF.

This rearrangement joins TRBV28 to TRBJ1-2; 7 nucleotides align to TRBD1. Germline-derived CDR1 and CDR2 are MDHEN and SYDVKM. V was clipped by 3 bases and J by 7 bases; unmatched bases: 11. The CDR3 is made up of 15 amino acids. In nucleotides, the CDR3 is TGTGCCAGCAGTTTGTTACAGGGGCGCTTTAGTGGCTACACCTTC. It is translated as CASSLLQGRFSGYTF.

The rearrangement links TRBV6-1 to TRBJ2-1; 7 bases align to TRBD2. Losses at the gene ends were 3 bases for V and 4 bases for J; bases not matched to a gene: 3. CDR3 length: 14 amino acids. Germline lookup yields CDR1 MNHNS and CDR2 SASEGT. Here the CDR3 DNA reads TGTGCCAGCAGTGACCTAGCGGTGTACAATGAGCAGTTCTTC. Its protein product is CASSDLAVYNEQFF.

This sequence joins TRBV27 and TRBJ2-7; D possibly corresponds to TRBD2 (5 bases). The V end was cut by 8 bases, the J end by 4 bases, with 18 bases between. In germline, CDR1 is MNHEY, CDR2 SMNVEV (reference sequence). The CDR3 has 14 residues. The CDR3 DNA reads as TGTGCCAGCTGTTCCGGGGAGTTGGGATACGAGCAGTACTTC. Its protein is CASCSGELGYEQYF.

In DNA form, the CDR3 reads TGTGCCAGCAGGCCACAACCCCAGGGTTATGGCTACACCTTC. It encodes CASRPQPQGYGYTF. J is TRBJ1-2 and V is TRBV6-4; maybe TRBD1 (5 bases). V dropped 6 bases and J dropped 5 bases, with 16 bases sitting between them. CDR3 size: 14 residues. Per germline, CDR1 MRHNA and CDR2 SNTAGT.

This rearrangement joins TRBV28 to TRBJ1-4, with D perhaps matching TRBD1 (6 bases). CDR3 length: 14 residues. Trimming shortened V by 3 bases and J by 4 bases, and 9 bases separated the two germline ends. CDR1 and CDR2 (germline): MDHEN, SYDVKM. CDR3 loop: CASSLTGGNEKLFF. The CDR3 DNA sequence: TGTGCCAGCAGTTTGACAGGAGGTAATGAAAAACTGTTTTTT.

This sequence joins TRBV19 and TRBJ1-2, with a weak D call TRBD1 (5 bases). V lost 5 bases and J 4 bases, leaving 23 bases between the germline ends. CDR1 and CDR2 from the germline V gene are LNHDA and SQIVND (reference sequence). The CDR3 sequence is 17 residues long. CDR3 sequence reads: CASSLSLGLGPGYGYTF. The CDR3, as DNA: TGTGCCAGTAGTTTAAGCCTGGGACTCGGCCCTGGCTATGGCTACACCTTC.

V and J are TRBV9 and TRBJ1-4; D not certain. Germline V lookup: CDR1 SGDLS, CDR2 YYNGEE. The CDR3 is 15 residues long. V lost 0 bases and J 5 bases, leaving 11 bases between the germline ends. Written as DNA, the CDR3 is TGTGCCAGCAGCGTAGGTGGCAGTAACAATGAAAAACTGTTTTTT. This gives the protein CASSVGGSNNEKLFF.

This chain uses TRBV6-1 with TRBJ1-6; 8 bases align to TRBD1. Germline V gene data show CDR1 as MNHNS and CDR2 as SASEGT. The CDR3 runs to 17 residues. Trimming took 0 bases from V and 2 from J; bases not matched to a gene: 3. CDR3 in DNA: TGTGCCAGCAGTGAAGCGGGACAGGTTACCTATAATTCACCCCTCCACTTT. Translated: CASSEAGQVTYNSPLHF.

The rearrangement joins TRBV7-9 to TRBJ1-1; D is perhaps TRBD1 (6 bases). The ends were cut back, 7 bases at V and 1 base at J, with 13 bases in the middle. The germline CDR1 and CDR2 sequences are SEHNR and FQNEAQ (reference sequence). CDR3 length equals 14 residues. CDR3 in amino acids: CASTLQGENTEAFF. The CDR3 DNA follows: TGTGCCAGCACCCTACAGGGTGAGAACACTGAAGCTTTCTTT.

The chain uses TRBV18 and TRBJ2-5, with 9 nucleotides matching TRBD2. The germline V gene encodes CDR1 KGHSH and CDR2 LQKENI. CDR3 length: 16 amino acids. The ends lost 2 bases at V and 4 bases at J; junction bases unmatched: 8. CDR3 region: CASSPGQAGGRETQYF. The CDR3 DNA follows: TGTGCCAGCTCACCAGGACAGGCGGGGGGGAGAGAGACCCAGTACTTC.

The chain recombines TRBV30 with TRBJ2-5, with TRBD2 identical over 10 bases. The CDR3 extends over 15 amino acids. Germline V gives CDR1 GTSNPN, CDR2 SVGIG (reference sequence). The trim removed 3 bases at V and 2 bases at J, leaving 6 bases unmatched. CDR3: CAWSAGTSAQETQYF. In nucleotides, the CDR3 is TGTGCCTGGAGCGCCGGGACTAGCGCGCAAGAGACCCAGTACTTC.

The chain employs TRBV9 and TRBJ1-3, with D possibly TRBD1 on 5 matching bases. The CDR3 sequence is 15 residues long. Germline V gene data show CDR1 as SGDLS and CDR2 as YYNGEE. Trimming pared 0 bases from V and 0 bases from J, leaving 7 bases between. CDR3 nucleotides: TGTGCCAGCAGCGTAGGACAGCGCTCTGGAAACACCATATATTTT. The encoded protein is CASSVGQRSGNTIYF.

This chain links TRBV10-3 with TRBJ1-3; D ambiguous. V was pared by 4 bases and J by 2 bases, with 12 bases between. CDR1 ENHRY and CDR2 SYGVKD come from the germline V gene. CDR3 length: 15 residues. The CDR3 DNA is TGTGCCATCAGTGTCGGACTTCACCCTGGAAACACCATATATTTT. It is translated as CAISVGLHPGNTIYF.

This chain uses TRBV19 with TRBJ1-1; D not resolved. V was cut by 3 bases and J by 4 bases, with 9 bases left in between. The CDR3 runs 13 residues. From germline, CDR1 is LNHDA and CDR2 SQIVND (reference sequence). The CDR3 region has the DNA TGTGCCAGTAGTATTGAAGCGGCCACTGAAGCTTTCTTT. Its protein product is CASSIEAATEAFF.

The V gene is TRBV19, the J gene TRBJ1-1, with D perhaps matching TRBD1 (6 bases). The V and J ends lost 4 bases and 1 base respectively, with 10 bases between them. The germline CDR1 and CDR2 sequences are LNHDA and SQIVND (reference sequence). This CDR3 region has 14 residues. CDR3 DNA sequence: TGTGCCAGTAGTAGAGTACAGGGGAACACTGAAGCTTTCTTT. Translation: CASSRVQGNTEAFF.